This T cell receptor beta chain was recovered during a study of T-cell memory formation after mild COVID-19. TCRdb redid the calling of the 5' RACE reads with MiXCR, one entry per CDR3 protein. This sample carries a few hundred thousand distinct CDR3 sequences, over 20% of them seen once, and the ten largest clones take about 12%. The ends lost 3 bases at V and 6 bases at J; junction bases unmatched: 8. In germline, CDR1 is GTSNPN, CDR2 SVGIG (reference sequence). The CDR3 is 14 amino acids. The TCR was taken from an adult woman who had mild COVID-19 (a few samples of this study predate the infection). Cell type and time point are not known. The chain joins TRBV30 to TRBJ1-2, with 9 positions matching TRBD1. Sequencing input: PBMCs or a T cell subset sorted from them (not recorded which). The CDR3 spells CAWRSARDRDGYTF. As DNA, the CDR3 is TGTGCCTGGAGATCTGCCCGGGACAGGGATGGCTACACCTTC. The full variable domain, rest sourced from reference TRBV30 and TRBJ1-2, is SQTIHQWPATLVQPVGSPLSLECTVEGTSNPNLYWYRQAAGRGLQLLFYSVGIGQISSEVPQNLSASRPQDRQFILSSKKLLLSDSGFYLCAWRSARDRDGYTFGSGTRLTVV.